This paragraph reports one TCR beta chain. Allocation to cohorts depended on clinical history reported by the participants. Each recovered donor of Cohort 3 presented with two negative PCRs, clearance, or symptom resolution. The data were taken from a study of blood T cell repertoires in COVID-19. Study context: There were acute and convalescent COVID-19 samples, and they came from the United States, Italy and Spain.

Germline V lookup: CDR1 SSHAT, CDR2 FNYEAQ (reference sequence). The CDR3 has 16 residues. V lost 4 bases to trimming and J lost 0 bases; unmatched junction nucleotides: 1. The protocol was immunoSEQ multiplex PCR, while the TCRdb copy is restricted to in-frame clones and leaves out a portion. The repertoire has around 480,000 clones, approximately 90% of them found once; the top ten carry under 0.85%. V usage is TRBV7-7 and J usage is TRBJ2-5, with 14 bases aligning to TRBD2. The sequenced sample was PBMCs or T cells enriched from blood (not recorded which). This clonotype originated in a woman younger than 35 who had recovered from COVID-19. Written as DNA, the CDR3 is TGTGCCAGCAGCTGGACTAGCGGGGGGTACCAAGAGACCCAGTACTTC. Amino acid sequence: CASSWTSGGYQETQYF.